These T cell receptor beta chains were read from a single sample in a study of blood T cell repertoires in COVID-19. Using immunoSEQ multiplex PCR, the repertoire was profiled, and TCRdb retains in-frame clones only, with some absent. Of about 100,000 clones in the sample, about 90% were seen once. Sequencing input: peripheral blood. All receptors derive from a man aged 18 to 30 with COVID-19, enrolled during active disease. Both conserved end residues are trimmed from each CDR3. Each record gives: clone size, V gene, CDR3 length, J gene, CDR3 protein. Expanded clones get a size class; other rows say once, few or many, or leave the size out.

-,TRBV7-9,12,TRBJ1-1,ASSLGTRNTEAF
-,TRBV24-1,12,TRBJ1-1,ATSESTGNTEAF
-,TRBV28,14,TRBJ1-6,ASSFLVRGDNSPLH
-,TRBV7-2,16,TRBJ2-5,ASSPLPGVTSSQETQY
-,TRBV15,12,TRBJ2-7,ATSSGDIPYEQY
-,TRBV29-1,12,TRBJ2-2,SFRDRYPAGELF
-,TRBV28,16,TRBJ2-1,ASSFYTEGRGDYNEQF
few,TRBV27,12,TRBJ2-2,AFRGGEITGELF
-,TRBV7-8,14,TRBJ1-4,ASSLAGRVVREKLF
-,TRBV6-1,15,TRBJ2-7,ASSGLKGGGPKYEQY
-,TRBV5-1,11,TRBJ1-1,ASSSGLATEAF
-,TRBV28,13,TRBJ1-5,ASGGDRGPNQPQH
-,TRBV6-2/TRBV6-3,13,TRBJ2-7,ASSEDRAGSYEQY
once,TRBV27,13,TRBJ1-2,ASSSQGSSNYGYT
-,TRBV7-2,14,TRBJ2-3,ASSSQRGRRTDTQY
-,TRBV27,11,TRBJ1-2,ASRDRDPYGYT
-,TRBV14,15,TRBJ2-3,ASSLTSRGQGTDTQY
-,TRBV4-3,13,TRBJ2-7,ASSQDWVPNSEQY
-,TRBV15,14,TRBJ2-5,ATSSYGTSGVETQY
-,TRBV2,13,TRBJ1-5,ASSLVTGSNQPQH
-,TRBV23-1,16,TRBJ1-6,ASTLPNWQGARNSPLH
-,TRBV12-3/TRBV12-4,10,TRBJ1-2,ASSFTGVGYT
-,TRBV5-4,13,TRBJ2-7,ASSLASGRSDEQY
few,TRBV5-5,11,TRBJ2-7,ASSFRERREQY
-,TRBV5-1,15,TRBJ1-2,ASTPSGSRAWNYGYT
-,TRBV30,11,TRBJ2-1,AWSEDRGFWPF
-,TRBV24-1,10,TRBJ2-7,AKYREPYEQY
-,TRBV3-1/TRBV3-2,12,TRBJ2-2,ASSQGRLTGELF
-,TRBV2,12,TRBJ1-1,ASPRDRQNTEAF
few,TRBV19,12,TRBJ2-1,ASSIRQGAYEQF
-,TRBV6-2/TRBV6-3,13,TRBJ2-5,ASSSTGSVGETQY
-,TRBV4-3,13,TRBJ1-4,ASSLHRGLNEKLL
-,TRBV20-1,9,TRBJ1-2,SAQILYGYT
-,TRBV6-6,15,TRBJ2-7,ASSRGTSGWDGYEQY
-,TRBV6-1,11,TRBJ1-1,AGSAGGNTEAF
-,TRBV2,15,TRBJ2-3,ASSLGPRRELGDTQY
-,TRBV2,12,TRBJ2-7,ASNGLPGDYEQY